This T cell receptor beta chain originates from a study of blood T cell repertoires in COVID-19. Study details: From T cells, B-cell-depleted T cells, or PBMCs came the material, which was cDNA or gDNA.

This CDR3 has 15 amino acids. Germline V gives CDR1 MNHEY, CDR2 SMNVEV (reference sequence). Unmatched junction bases numbered 5, after V lost 3 bases and J lost 0 bases. For this clone: The same CDR3 is also encoded by other DNA sequences in this sample.

Data came from immunoSEQ multiplex PCR; TCRdb stores just in-frame clones and leaves some out. The table lists 300,000 to 400,000 clones, around 87% of them singletons. Sequenced material: PBMCs or T cells enriched from blood (not recorded which). This sequence originates from a man aged 18 to 29 who had recovered from COVID-19. This chain uses TRBV27 with TRBJ2-7; 7 bases agree with TRBD2. The CDR3 here is CASSLGRGSSYEQYF. CDR3 DNA: TGTGCCAGCAGTTTGGGGCGGGGGAGCTCCTACGAGCAGTACTTC.